What follows are 29 T cell receptor beta chains derived from one specimen sequenced in a study of monozygotic twins with inflammatory bowel disease (dated by TCRdb to the late 2010s). Preparation of the library involved 5' RACE. TCRdb records Illumina HiSeq 2500 as the sequencer. TCRdb reprocessed the reads, reporting each CDR3 protein sequence once and no DNA. In this sample's table one finds approximately 400,000 distinct CDR3 sequences. The top ten constitute under 3% of the sample. What was sequenced was blood. The receptor set was obtained from a human donor with ulcerative colitis or Crohn's disease, or a healthy co-twin of an affected twin (not recorded which).

This chain connects TRBV6-5 to TRBJ1-1. CDR3 size: 16 residues. Per germline, CDR1 MNHEY and CDR2 SVGAGI. The chain's CDR3 is CASSYSHSLMNTEAFF.

V is TRBV2 and J is TRBJ1-2. CDR1 and CDR2 (germline): SNHLY, FYNNEI. This CDR3 is 15 amino acids long. The CDR3 here is CASSEALRQFYGYTF.

The chain joins TRBV4-3 to TRBJ1-4; TCRdb returns TRBD1, unconfirmable since there is no DNA. The length of the CDR3 is 18 residues. From germline, CDR1 is LGHNA and CDR2 YSLEER. The CDR3 sequence is CASSYKIPGQTGSEKLFF.

This clonotype is medium-sized (0.01 to 0.1%) by frequency. V and J are TRBV27 and TRBJ2-7; TCRdb proposes TRBD1, but this gene call is untestable without DNA. Germline V gives CDR1 MNHEY, CDR2 SMNVEV (reference sequence). The CDR3 is made up of 15 amino acids. The CDR3 is CASSSLTDRTYEQYF.

V gene TRBV18 combines with J gene TRBJ1-2. The CDR3 loop spans 16 amino acids. Germline V gene data show CDR1 as KGHSH and CDR2 as LQKENI. CDR3 residues: CASWSGPDVANYGYTF.

The chain combines TRBV5-1 with TRBJ1-1. The CDR3 sequence is 15 residues long. CDR1 and CDR2 from the germline V gene are SGHRS and YFSETQ. The CDR3 spells CASSLEGGVNTEAFF.

This chain uses TRBV12-3 or TRBV12-4 with TRBJ2-1; no DNA is available, so the TRBD2 call from TCRdb remains unchecked. The CDR3 loop spans 14 amino acids. The CDR3 spells CASRGLAPYNEQFF.

This chain connects TRBV4-2 to TRBJ1-1. The CDR3 contains 14 residues. Germline CDR1 LGHNA, CDR2 YNFKEQ. The CDR3 sequence is CASSQDTRSTEAFF.

The rearrangement joins TRBV11-2 to TRBJ2-5; TCRdb gives TRBD2 as the D gene, but with no DNA this cannot be confirmed. The length of the CDR3 is 15 residues. Germline V CDR1 and CDR2: SGHAT, FQNNGV. The CDR3 is CASSSSLAGGETQYF.

The chain couples TRBV5-1 to TRBJ2-3; with no DNA, the TCRdb D assignment of TRBD1 cannot be verified. The germline CDR1 and CDR2 sequences are SGHRS and YFSETQ. The CDR3 has 14 amino acids. Here the CDR3 reads CASSFGGGADTQYF.

V is TRBV7-2 and J is TRBJ1-2; without DNA, the TCRdb call of TRBD1 cannot be checked. Germline values: CDR1 SGHTA, CDR2 FQGNSA. The CDR3 is 12 residues long. The CDR3 loop reads CASSPGWDGYTF.

The V call is TRBV5-1, the J call TRBJ1-6; no DNA is available, so the TRBD1 call from TCRdb remains unchecked. The length of the CDR3 is 16 residues. CDR1 SGHRS and CDR2 YFSETQ come from the germline V gene. The CDR3 sequence: CASSQTLQGYDSPLHF.

This chain connects TRBV12-3 or TRBV12-4 to TRBJ1-1. The CDR3 has 13 residues. CDR3 in amino acids: CASSLARNTEAFF.

The chain couples TRBV4-3 to TRBJ2-7; the TCRdb call, TRBD1, lacks DNA for checking. CDR3 length: 16 residues. Germline CDR1 LGHNA, CDR2 YSLEER. The CDR3 here is CASSQDAGGISYEQYF.

V gene TRBV27 combines with J gene TRBJ1-2; without DNA, the TCRdb call of TRBD1 cannot be checked. From germline, CDR1 is MNHEY and CDR2 SMNVEV (reference sequence). The CDR3 has 13 residues. CDR3 sequence: CASSSGTVYGYTF.

The chain joins TRBV18 to TRBJ1-2. The CDR3 sequence is 16 residues long. CDR1 is KGHSH, CDR2 LQKENI, per germline. The CDR3 loop reads CASSPSVGQLNYGYTF.

The chain couples TRBV5-1 to TRBJ2-3; TCRdb returns TRBD1, unconfirmable since there is no DNA. The germline V gene has CDR1 SGHRS and CDR2 YFSETQ. The CDR3 has 14 amino acids. CDR3 sequence: CASSLPGGGDTQYF.

The V call is TRBV20-1, the J call TRBJ2-1; TCRdb lists TRBD2, though no DNA is available to test this call. Germline V gene sequence: CDR1 DFQATT, CDR2 SNEGSKA (reference sequence). The CDR3 is made up of 16 amino acids. CDR3 region: CSARDWERGGQNEQFF.

The chain employs TRBV5-6 and TRBJ2-3; TCRdb names TRBD2, which stays unverified in the absence of DNA. The CDR3 runs 17 residues. CDR1 is SGHDT and CDR2 is YYEEEE in the germline V gene. CDR3 amino acids: CASSSIEGITRSDTQYF. Full variable domain (rest looked up from reference TRBV5-6 and TRBJ2-3): DAGVTQSPTHLIKTRGQQVTLRCSPKSGHDTVSWYQQALGQGPQFIFQYYEEEERQRGNFPDRFSGHQFPNYSSELNVNALLLGDSALYLCASSSIEGITRSDTQYFGPGTRLTVL.

This chain joins TRBV27 and TRBJ2-1; there is no DNA to check the TCRdb D call of TRBD2. The V gene's germline CDR1 is MNHEY and CDR2 SMNVEV (reference sequence). The CDR3 is 15 amino acids. The CDR3 sequence: CASSSGTTHYNEQFF.

The chain links TRBV25-1 to TRBJ1-1. The germline CDR1 and CDR2 sequences are MGHDK and SYGVNS. The CDR3 has 12 amino acids. The CDR3 here is CASIDTNTEAFF.

This chain connects TRBV5-1 to TRBJ2-7; the D gene TCRdb calls, TRBD1, cannot be checked with no DNA. CDR3 length: 13 residues. CDR1 is SGHRS, CDR2 YFSETQ, per germline. CDR3 in amino acids: CASSSGPSSEQYF.

CDR3 sequence reads: CASRVLMNTEAFF. The rearrangement uses TRBV12-3 or TRBV12-4 and TRBJ1-1. The CDR3 runs to 13 residues.

The V and J genes are TRBV20-1 and TRBJ1-5; no DNA is available, so the TRBD1 call from TCRdb remains unchecked. The length of the CDR3 is 15 residues. Germline CDR1 is DFQATT and CDR2 is SNEGSKA (reference sequence). The CDR3 loop reads CSAEKGLGPNQPQHF.

This chain joins TRBV9 and TRBJ2-7. The germline CDR1 and CDR2 sequences are SGDLS and YYNGEE. The CDR3 loop spans 14 amino acids. CDR3 sequence: CASSVGHGTYEQYF.

V is TRBV5-8 and J is TRBJ2-1; the D call of TRBD2 rests on TCRdb alone, since no DNA is present to check it. The CDR3 totals 15 residues. CDR1 and CDR2 (germline): SGHTS, YDEGEE. CDR3 in amino acids: CASSLGDFSYNEQFF.

This CDR3 is CASSPPAGSSYNEQFF. This chain uses TRBV5-6 with TRBJ2-1; no DNA is available, so the TRBD1 call from TCRdb remains unchecked. The CDR3 has 16 residues. CDR1 SGHDT and CDR2 YYEEEE come from the germline V gene.

The V call is TRBV2, the J call TRBJ2-7. Per germline, CDR1 SNHLY and CDR2 FYNNEI. This CDR3 region has 12 residues. CDR3 region: CARGEASYEQYF.

The chain uses TRBV4-3 and TRBJ1-6. This CDR3 contains 15 residues. Germline CDR1 and CDR2: LGHNA and YSLEER. CDR3 sequence: CASSQDLLHNSPLHF.